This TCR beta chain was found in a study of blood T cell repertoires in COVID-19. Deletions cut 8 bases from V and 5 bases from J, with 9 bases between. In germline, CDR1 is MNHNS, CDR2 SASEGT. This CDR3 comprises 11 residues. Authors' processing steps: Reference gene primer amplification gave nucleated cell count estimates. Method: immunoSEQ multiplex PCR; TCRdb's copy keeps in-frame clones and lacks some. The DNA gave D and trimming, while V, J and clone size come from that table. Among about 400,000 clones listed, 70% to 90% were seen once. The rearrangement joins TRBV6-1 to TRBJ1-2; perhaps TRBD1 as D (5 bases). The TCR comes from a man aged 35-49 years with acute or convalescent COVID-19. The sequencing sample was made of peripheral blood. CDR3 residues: CASRGGYGYTF. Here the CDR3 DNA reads TGTGCCAGCCGGGGGGGGTATGGCTACACCTTC.